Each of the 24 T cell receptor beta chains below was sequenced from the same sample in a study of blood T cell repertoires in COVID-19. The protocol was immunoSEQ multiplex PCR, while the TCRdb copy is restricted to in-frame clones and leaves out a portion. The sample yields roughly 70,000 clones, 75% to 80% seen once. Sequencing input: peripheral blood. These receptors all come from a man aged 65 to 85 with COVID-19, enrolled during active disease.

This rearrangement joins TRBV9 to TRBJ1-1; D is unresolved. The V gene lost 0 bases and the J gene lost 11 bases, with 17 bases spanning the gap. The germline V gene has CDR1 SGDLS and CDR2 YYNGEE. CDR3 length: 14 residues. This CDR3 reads CASSVVGNSGDAFF. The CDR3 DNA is TGTGCCAGCAGCGTAGTAGGGAACAGCGGAGACGCTTTCTTT. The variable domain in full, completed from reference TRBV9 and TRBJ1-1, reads DSGVTQTPKHLITATGQRVTLRCSPRSGDLSVYWYQQSLDQGLQFLIQYYNGEERAKGNILERFSAQQFPDLHSELNLSSLELGDSALYFCASSVVGNSGDAFFGQGTRLTVV.

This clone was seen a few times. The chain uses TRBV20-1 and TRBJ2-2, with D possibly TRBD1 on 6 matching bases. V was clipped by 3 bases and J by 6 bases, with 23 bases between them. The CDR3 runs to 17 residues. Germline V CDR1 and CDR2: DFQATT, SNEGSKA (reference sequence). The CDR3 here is CSASDPQGLLASGELFF. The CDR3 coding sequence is TGCAGTGCTAGTGACCCGCAGGGGTTGTTGGCGTCCGGGGAGCTGTTTTTT.

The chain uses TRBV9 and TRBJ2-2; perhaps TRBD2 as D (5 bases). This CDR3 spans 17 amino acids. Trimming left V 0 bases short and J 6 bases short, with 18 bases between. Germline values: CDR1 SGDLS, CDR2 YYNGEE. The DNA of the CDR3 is TGTGCCAGCAGCGTAGGGGTGGAGAGGGCCGGGTCCGGGGAGCTGTTTTTT. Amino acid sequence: CASSVGVERAGSGELFF.

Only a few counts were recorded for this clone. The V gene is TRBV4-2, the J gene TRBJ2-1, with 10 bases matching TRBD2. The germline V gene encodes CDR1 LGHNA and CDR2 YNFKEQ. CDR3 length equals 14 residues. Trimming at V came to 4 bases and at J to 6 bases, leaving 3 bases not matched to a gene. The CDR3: CASSPSGRANEQFF. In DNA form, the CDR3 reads TGTGCCAGCAGCCCCAGCGGGAGGGCCAATGAGCAGTTCTTC.

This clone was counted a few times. The CDR3 coding sequence is TGCAGCGTTGTTCAGGGCCTTCCGGTCGAGCAGTACTTC. Encoded protein: CSVVQGLPVEQYF. The chain has TRBV29-1 and TRBJ2-7, with a tentative D call TRBD1 (5 bases). CDR1 SQVTM and CDR2 ANQGSEA come from the germline V gene. The CDR3 has 13 amino acids. Trimming removed 4 bases at V and 6 bases at J, with 16 bases between.

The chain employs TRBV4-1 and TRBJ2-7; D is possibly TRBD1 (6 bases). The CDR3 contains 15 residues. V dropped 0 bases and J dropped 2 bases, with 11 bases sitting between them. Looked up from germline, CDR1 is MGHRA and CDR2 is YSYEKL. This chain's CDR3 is CASSQDGGSTYEQYF. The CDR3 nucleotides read TGCGCCAGCAGCCAAGATGGGGGCAGTACCTACGAGCAGTACTTC.

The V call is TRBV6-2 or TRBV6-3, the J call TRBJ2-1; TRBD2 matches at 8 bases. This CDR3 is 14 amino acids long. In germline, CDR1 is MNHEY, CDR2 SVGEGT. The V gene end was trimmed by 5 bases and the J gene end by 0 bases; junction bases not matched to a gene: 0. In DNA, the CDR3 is TGTGCCAGCAGTAGCGGGAGCTCCTACAATGAGCAGTTCTTC. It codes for CASSSGSSYNEQFF.

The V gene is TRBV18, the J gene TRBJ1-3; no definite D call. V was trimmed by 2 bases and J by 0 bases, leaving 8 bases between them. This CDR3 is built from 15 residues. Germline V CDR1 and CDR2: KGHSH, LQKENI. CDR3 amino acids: CASSPVTVSGNTIYF. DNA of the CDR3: TGTGCCAGCTCACCAGTAACAGTCTCTGGAAACACCATATATTTT.

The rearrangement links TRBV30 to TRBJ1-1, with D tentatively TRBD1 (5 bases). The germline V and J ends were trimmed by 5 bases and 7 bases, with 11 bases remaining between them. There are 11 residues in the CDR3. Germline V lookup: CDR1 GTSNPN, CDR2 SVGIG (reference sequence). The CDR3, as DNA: TGTGCCTGGTCTATCGGGGGTGAAGCTTTCTTT. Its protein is CAWSIGGEAFF.

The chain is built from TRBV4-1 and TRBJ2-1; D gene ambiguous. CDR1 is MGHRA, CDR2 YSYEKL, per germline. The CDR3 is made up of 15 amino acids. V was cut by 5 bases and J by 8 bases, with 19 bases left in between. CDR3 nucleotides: TGCGCCAGCAGCTTAAGTATGCGGATGACTCATGAGCAGTTCTTC. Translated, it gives CASSLSMRMTHEQFF.

The CDR3 here is CAISESGRQIYGYTF. Written as DNA, the CDR3 is TGTGCCATCAGTGAGTCCGGCAGGCAAATCTATGGCTACACCTTC. The V gene is TRBV10-3, the J gene TRBJ1-2; D gene ambiguous. This CDR3 region has 15 residues. Trimming took off 0 bases at V and 4 bases at J, with 12 bases between the two ends. CDR1 ENHRY and CDR2 SYGVKD come from the germline V gene.

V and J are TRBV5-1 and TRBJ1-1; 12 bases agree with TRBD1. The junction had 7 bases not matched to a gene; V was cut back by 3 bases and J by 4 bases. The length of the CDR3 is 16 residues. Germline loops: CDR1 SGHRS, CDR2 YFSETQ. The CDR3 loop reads CASSWGTGGAGTEAFF. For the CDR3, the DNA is TGCGCCAGCAGCTGGGGGACAGGGGGCGCGGGCACTGAAGCTTTCTTT.

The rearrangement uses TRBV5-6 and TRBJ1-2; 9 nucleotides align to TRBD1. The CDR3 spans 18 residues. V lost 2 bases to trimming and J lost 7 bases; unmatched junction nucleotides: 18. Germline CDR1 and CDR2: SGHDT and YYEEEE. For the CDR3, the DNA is TGTGCCAGCAGCTTCACCCTATACCCGGGACAGGGAGGCGGTGGCTACACCTTC. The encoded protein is CASSFTLYPGQGGGGYTF. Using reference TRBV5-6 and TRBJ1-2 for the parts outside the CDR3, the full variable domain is DAGVTQSPTHLIKTRGQQVTLRCSPKSGHDTVSWYQQALGQGPQFIFQYYEEEERQRGNFPDRFSGHQFPNYSSELNVNALLLGDSALYLCASSFTLYPGQGGGGYTFGSGTRLTVV.

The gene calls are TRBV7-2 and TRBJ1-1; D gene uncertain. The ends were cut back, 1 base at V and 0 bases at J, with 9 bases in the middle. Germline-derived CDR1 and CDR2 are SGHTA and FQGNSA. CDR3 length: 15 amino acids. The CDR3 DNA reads TGTGCCAGCAGCTTAGGGGGAGTGATGAACACTGAAGCTTTCTTT. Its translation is CASSLGGVMNTEAFF.

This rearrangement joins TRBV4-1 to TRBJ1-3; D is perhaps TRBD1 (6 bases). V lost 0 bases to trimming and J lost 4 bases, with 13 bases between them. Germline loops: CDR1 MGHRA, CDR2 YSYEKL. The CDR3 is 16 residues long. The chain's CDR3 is CASSQDWGLRGNTIYF. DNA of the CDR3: TGCGCCAGCAGCCAAGATTGGGGGCTCCGCGGAAACACCATATATTTT.

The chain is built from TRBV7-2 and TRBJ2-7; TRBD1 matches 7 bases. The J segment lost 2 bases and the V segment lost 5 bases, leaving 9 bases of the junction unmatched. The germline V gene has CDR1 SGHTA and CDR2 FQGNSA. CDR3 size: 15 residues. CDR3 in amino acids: CASSPKGARAYEQYF. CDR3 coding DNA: TGTGCCAGCAGCCCAAAGGGGGCCCGGGCCTACGAGCAGTACTTC.

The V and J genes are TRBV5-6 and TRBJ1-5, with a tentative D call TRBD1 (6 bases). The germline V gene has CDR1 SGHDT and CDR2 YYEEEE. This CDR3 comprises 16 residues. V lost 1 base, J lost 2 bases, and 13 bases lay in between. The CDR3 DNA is TGTGCCAGCAGCTTGTTGCGAGGGGGAGGCAATCAGCCCCAGCATTTT. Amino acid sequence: CASSLLRGGGNQPQHF.

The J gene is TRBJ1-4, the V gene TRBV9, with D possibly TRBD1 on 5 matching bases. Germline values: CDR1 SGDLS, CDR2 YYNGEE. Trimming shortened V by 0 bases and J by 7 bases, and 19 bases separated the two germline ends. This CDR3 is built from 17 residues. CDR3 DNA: TGTGCCAGCAGCGTAGGTTCGAGGGGAGGTAAAGTTGAAAAACTGTTTTTT. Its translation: CASSVGSRGGKVEKLFF.

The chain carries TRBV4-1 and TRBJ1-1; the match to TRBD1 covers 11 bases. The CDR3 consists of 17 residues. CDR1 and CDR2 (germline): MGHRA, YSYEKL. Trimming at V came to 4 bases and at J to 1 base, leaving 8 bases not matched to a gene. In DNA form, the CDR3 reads TGCGCCAGCAGCCCCTGGACAGGGGGCGCGTGGAACACTGAAGCTTTCTTT. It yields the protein CASSPWTGGAWNTEAFF.

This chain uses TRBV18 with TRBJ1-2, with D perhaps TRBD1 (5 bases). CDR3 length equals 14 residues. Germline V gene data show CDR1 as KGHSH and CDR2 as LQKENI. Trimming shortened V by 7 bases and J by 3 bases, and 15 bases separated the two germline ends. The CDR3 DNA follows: TGTGCCAGCTGTCCGGGACTGGGGTACTATGGCTACACCTTC. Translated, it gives CASCPGLGYYGYTF. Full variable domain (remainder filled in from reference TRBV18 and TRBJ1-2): NAGVMQNPRHLVRRRGQEARLRCSPMKGHSHVYWYRQLPEEGLKFMVYLQKENIIDESGMPKERFSAEFPKEGPSILRIQQVVRGDSAAYFCASCPGLGYYGYTFGSGTRLTVV.

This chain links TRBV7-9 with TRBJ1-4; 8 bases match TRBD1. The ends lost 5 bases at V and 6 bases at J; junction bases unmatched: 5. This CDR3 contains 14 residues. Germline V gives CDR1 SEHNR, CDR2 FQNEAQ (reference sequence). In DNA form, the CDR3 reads TGTGCCAGCAGCCCCGGGACAGGTCATGAAAAACTGTTTTTT. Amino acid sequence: CASSPGTGHEKLFF.

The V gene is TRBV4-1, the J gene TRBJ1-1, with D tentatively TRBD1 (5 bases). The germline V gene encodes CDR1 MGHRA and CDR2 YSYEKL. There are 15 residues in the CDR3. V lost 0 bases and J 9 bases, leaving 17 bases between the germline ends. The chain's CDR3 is CASSQDGGVGGKAFF. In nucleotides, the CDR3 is TGCGCCAGCAGCCAAGATGGGGGGGTTGGGGGAAAAGCTTTCTTT.

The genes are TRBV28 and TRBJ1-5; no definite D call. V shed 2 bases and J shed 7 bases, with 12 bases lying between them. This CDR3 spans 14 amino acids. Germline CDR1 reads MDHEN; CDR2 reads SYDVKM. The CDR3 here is CASSLDSRSQPQHF. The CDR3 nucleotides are TGTGCCAGCAGTTTAGACTCACGGAGCCAGCCCCAGCATTTT.

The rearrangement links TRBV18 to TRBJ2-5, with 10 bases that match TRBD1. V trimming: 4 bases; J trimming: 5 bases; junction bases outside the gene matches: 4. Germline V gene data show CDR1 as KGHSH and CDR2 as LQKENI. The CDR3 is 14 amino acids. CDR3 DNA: TGTGCCAGCTCACGACAGGGGGCCTTCGAGACCCAGTACTTC. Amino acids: CASSRQGAFETQYF.